This T cell receptor beta chain was captured by sequencing in a study of shared clonotypes between healthy human individuals. The CDR3 contains 15 residues. V gave up 3 bases and J gave up 2 bases, with 11 bases separating them. Germline V lookup: CDR1 MDHEN, CDR2 SYDVKM. This clone has just one count. Only in-frame clones appear in the TCRdb table, and some are missing; sequencing was by immunoSEQ multiplex PCR. The data show 450,000 to 500,000 clones, 81% seen once. The chain links TRBV28 to TRBJ1-5; D not resolved. The sequencing input was PBMCs. This clonotype originated in a woman aged 35 to 49 in good health. Some clones in this sample may be carry-over from other donors' samples. This CDR3 is CASSLARLGNQPQHF. The DNA for the CDR3 is TGTGCCAGCAGTTTGGCCAGGTTGGGCAATCAGCCCCAGCATTTT. Based on the CDR3 plus reference TRBV28 and TRBJ1-5, the full variable domain is DVKVTQSSRYLVKRTGEKVFLECVQDMDHENMFWYRQDPGLGLRLIYFSYDVKMKEKGDIPEGYSVSREKKERFSLILESASTNQTSMYLCASSLARLGNQPQHFGDGTRLSIL.